The clone carrying this T cell receptor beta chain was seen ten or more times. Individual cDNA molecules received unique molecular identifiers. From the 5' RACE reads, TCRdb called clonotypes with MiXCR, one entry per CDR3 protein. Counted here are around 46,000 distinct CDR3 sequences, 9.5% to 13% occurring once; the ten biggest clones make up 20% to 25%. The data belong to a study of early T cells in non-severe SARS-CoV-2 infection. The ends were cut back, 5 bases at V and 4 bases at J, with 9 bases in the middle. The CDR3 covers 12 residues. Germline V gene lookup returns CDR1 MNHNY and CDR2 SVGAGI (reference sequence).

The chain employs TRBV6-6 and TRBJ2-7; TRBD2 is a possible D gene (6 bases). Sequences were obtained from whole blood. This receptor was taken from an adult who was a healthcare worker with PCR-confirmed SARS-CoV-2 infection or an uninfected control (not recorded which). CDR3 loop: CASSTGEYEQYF. The CDR3 nucleotides read TGTGCCAGCAGTACGGGAGAATACGAGCAGTACTTC.